This T cell receptor beta chain was sequenced in a study of T cells in localized non-small cell lung cancer. Profiled with immunoSEQ multiplex PCR; TCRdb holds only in-frame clones, not every one. The sample lists some 2,200 clones, approximately 17% occurring once. Overall study results and limits: Peak T cell clonality was found in uninvolved adjacent lung, exceeding tumor. Higher blood T cell density tracked longer overall survival.

Points on this clone: Its antigen is unknown.

The CDR3 loop spans 17 amino acids. V shed 6 bases and J shed 4 bases, with 19 bases lying between them. Per the germline V gene, CDR1 is MDHEN and CDR2 is SYDVKM. V is TRBV28 and J is TRBJ2-6; D is possibly TRBD1 (5 bases). The material was normal lung tissue next to the tumor, obtained before any cancer treatment. This TCR was sampled from a man between 40 and 75 years old with stage I squamous cell lung carcinoma. CDR3 nucleotides: TGTGCCAGCAGCTTAAGGGGAAAAGTCCACGGGGCCAACGTCCTGACTTTC. It is translated as CASSLRGKVHGANVLTF.